The clone carrying this T cell receptor (beta chain) was recorded a few times. Using immunoSEQ multiplex PCR, the repertoire was profiled, and TCRdb retains in-frame clones only, with some absent. In the table there are 41,000 or so clones, approximately 87% of which are singletons. This record comes from a study of OX40 agonist ivuxolimab in advanced cancers. The sample here was CD4+ or CD8+ T cells sorted from blood, taken in a trial of the OX40 agonist ivuxolimab. This clonotype originated in an adult with an advanced solid tumor such as melanoma, head and neck, liver or kidney cancer.

CDR3 nucleotides: TGTGCCAGCAAGACCGGGACCCCTAAGGAGGCTTTCTTT. This encodes CASKTGTPKEAFF. V and J are TRBV6-5 and TRBJ1-1; tentatively, D is TRBD1 (5 bases). Deletions cut 7 bases from V and 11 bases from J, with 20 bases between. The CDR3 is 13 amino acids. Germline V gene sequence: CDR1 MNHEY, CDR2 SVGAGI.